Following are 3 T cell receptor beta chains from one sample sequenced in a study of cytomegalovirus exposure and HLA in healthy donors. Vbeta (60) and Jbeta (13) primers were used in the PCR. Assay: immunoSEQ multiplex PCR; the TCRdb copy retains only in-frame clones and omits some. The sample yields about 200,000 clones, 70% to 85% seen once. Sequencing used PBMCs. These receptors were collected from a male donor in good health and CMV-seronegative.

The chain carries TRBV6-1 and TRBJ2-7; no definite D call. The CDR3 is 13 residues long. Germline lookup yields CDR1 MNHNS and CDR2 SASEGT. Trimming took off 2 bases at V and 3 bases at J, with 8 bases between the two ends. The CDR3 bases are TGTGCCAGCAGTGAAAACCCCAGCTACGAGCAGTACTTC. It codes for CASSENPSYEQYF.

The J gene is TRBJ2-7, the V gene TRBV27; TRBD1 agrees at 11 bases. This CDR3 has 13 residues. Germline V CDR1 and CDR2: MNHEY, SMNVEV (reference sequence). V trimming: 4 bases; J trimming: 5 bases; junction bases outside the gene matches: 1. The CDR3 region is CASSWGQGDEQYF. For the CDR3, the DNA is TGTGCCAGCAGTTGGGGACAGGGGGACGAGCAGTACTTC.

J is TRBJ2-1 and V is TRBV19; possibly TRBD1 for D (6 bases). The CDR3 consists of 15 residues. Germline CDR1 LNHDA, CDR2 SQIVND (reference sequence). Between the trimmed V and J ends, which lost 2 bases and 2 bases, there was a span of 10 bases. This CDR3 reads CASSIIGGPYNEQFF. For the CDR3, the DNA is TGTGCCAGTAGTATAATTGGGGGCCCCTACAATGAGCAGTTCTTC. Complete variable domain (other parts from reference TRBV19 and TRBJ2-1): DGGITQSPKYLFRKEGQNVTLSCEQNLNHDAMYWYRQDPGQGLRLIYYSQIVNDFQKGDIAEGYSVSREKKESFPLTVTSAQKNPTAFYLCASSIIGGPYNEQFFGPGTRLTVL.